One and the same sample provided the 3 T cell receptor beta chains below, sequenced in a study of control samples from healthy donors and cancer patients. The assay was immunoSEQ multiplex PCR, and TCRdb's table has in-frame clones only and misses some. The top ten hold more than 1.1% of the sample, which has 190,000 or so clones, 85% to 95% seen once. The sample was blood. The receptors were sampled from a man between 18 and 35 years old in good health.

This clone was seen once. The CDR3 nucleotides read TGTGCCAGCAGCTTAGCAGGAACAGCTCTTAATGAAAAACTGTTTTTT. It is translated as CASSLAGTALNEKLFF. The genes are TRBV7-9 and TRBJ1-4; D ambiguous. The CDR3 spans 16 residues. In germline, CDR1 is SEHNR, CDR2 FQNEAQ (reference sequence). V lost 0 bases to trimming and J lost 4 bases, with 12 bases between them.

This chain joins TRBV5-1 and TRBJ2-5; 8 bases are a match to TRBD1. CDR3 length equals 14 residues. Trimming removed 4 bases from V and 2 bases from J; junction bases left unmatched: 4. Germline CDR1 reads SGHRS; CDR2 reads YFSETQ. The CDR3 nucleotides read TGCGCCAGCAGCGTGGGACAGGCGCAAGAGACCCAGTACTTC. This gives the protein CASSVGQAQETQYF.

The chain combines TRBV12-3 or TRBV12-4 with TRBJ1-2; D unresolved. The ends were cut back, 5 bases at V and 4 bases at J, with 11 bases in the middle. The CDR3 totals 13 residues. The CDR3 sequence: CASSPGLGYGYTF. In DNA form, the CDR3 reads TGTGCCAGCAGTCCCGGCTTGGGCTATGGCTACACCTTC.